These T cell receptor beta chains were read from a single sample in a study of identical twins. MiXCR was run by TCRdb on the 5' RACE reads, yielding one entry per CDR3 protein. The sample contains more than 1.5 million distinct CDR3 sequences, around 33% of which appear only once. The sample consisted of cord blood. Receptor source: a newborn girl in good health. Both conserved end residues are part of each CDR3. D genes are given only for firm matches. Clone size, where shown, is once, few, many, or a class for clones that have expanded.

size,D,J,V,CDR3,DNA
-,-,TRBJ2-7,TRBV11-2,CASRSPGYEQYF,TGTGCCAGCAGATCCCCCGGCTACGAGCAGTACTTC
-,-,TRBJ1-1,TRBV27,CASSLDVRAYGTEAFF,TGTGCCAGCAGTTTGGACGTGCGGGCTTATGGGACTGAAGCTTTCTTT
-,TRBD1,TRBJ1-2,TRBV5-1,CASSLVPGTDLYGYTF,TGCGCCAGCAGCTTGGTGCCCGGGACAGACCTCTATGGCTACACCTTC
-,-,TRBJ2-5,TRBV6-1,CASSEIGEQETQYF,TGTGCCAGCAGTGAAATTGGTGAACAAGAGACCCAGTACTTC
-,TRBD1,TRBJ2-5,TRBV25-1,CASSDLTTGEKTQYF,TGTGCCAGCAGTGACCTGACGACAGGGGAAAAGACCCAGTACTTC
few,TRBD2,TRBJ2-7,TRBV19,CASSIEAGVSYEQYF,TGTGCCAGTAGTATCGAGGCGGGAGTGTCCTACGAGCAGTACTTC
-,TRBD1,TRBJ1-6,TRBV2,CASSDYGTGNSPLHF,TGTGCCAGCAGTGATTACGGGACAGGGAATTCACCCCTCCACTTT
-,TRBD1,TRBJ1-3,TRBV5-1,CASSPWTGTGNTIYF,TGCGCCAGCAGCCCTTGGACAGGGACTGGAAACACCATATATTTT
few,TRBD1,TRBJ1-6,TRBV28,CASSTGTGFSSPLHF,TGTGCCAGCAGTACCGGGACAGGGTTTAGTTCACCCCTCCACTTT
once,TRBD1,TRBJ1-1,TRBV25-1,CASRPGQRNTEAFF,TGTGCCAGCAGGCCGGGACAGAGGAACACTGAAGCTTTCTTT
-,TRBD1,TRBJ1-4,TRBV12-3/TRBV12-4,CASTPTGGSEKLFF,TGTGCCAGCACCCCGACAGGGGGAAGTGAAAAACTGTTTTTT
few,-,TRBJ2-3,TRBV6-5,CASSPPGHHTQYF,TGTGCCAGCAGCCCCCCGGGGCACCATACGCAGTATTTT
-,TRBD1,TRBJ1-1,TRBV4-2,CASSHLGGDRDTEAFF,TGTGCCAGCAGCCATCTCGGTGGAGACAGGGACACTGAAGCTTTCTTT
few,-,TRBJ2-3,TRBV24-1,CATSGSPTDTQYF,TGTGCCACGTCCGGGAGTCCCACAGATACGCAGTATTTT
few,-,TRBJ2-4,TRBV4-2,CASSQEMRLTKNIQYF,TGTGCCAGCAGCCAAGAGATGAGGTTAACCAAAAACATTCAGTACTTC
few,-,TRBJ1-1,TRBV20-1,CSATIRARARVAAFF,-
-,-,TRBJ1-5,TRBV20-1,CSARDTENYQPQHF,TGCAGTGCTAGAGATACAGAGAATTATCAGCCCCAGCATTTT
few,TRBD2,TRBJ2-7,TRBV20-1,CSALAGNSYEQYF,TGCAGTGCTCTAGCGGGAAACTCCTACGAGCAGTACTTC
-,-,TRBJ1-4,TRBV14,CASSQVGGNNEKLFF,TGTGCCAGCAGCCAAGTAGGCGGTAATAATGAAAAACTGTTTTTT
many,-,TRBJ2-4,TRBV6-1,CASRPAGWGFLDIQYF,TGTGCCAGCAGACCGGCGGGCTGGGGGTTTTTAGACATTCAGTACTTC
-,-,TRBJ2-7,TRBV20-1,CSAREGATYEQYF,TGCAGTGCTAGAGAGGGGGCCACCTACGAGCAGTACTTC
-,-,TRBJ1-1,TRBV5-1,CASSLRGGRTEAFF,TGCGCCAGCAGCTTGCGGGGAGGTAGGACTGAAGCTTTCTTT
-,TRBD1,TRBJ2-7,TRBV29-1,CSVADRGLSEQYF,TGCAGCGTTGCGGACAGGGGGCTATCCGAGCAGTACTTC
few,-,TRBJ2-2,TRBV2,CASSEAPIRGPNTGELFF,TGTGCCAGCAGTGAAGCCCCGATTCGGGGGCCGAACACCGGGGAGCTGTTTTTT
many,-,TRBJ2-3,TRBV5-1,CASSLEQSADTQYF,TGCGCCAGCAGCTTGGAGCAGTCCGCAGATACGCAGTATTTT
-,TRBD1,TRBJ1-5,TRBV12-3/TRBV12-4,CASRNRGRSNQPQHF,TGTGCCAGCAGGAACAGGGGAAGGAGCAATCAGCCCCAGCATTTT
-,TRBD2,TRBJ2-7,TRBV4-2,CASSQDRSSGSYNEQYF,TGTGCCAGCAGCCAAGATAGGTCTAGCGGCTCCTACAATGAGCAGTACTTC
-,-,TRBJ2-1,TRBV4-1,CASSQPGLTYNEQFF,TGCGCCAGCAGCCAGCCGGGACTCACCTACAATGAGCAGTTCTTC
-,-,TRBJ2-1,TRBV29-1,CSVEDYKGNEQFF,TGCAGCGTTGAAGATTACAAGGGTAATGAGCAGTTCTTC
-,-,TRBJ2-4,TRBV20-1,CSASPGGAKNVQYF,TGCAGTGCTAGCCCCGGTGGAGCCAAAAACGTTCAGTACTTC
many,TRBD2,TRBJ2-3,TRBV11-2,CASSLTSGGTTDTQYF,TGTGCCAGCAGCTTAACTAGCGGGGGTACGACAGATACGCAGTATTTT
many,-,TRBJ2-1,TRBV20-1,CSASHFSGPTYNEQFF,TGCAGTGCTTCTCACTTTAGCGGTCCCACCTACAATGAGCAGTTCTTC
-,-,TRBJ2-1,TRBV18,CASSRESETQFF,TGTGCCAGCTCACGGGAATCGGAGACCCAGTTCTTC
few,-,TRBJ2-3,TRBV20-1,CSARDLRLAPDTQYF,TGCAGTGCTAGAGATCTCCGGCTAGCCCCAGATACGCAGTATTTT
few,-,TRBJ2-7,TRBV29-1,CSVVRQGGPYEQYF,TGCAGCGTTGTCCGACAAGGGGGTCCCTACGAGCAGTACTTC
few,TRBD2,TRBJ2-1,TRBV5-1,CASSLAPELAGGFRHEQFF,TGCGCCAGCAGCTTGGCCCCGGAACTAGCGGGAGGGTTCCGCCATGAGCAGTTCTTC
-,-,TRBJ2-7,TRBV6-6,CASSPWGRGSSYNEQYF,TGTGCCAGCAGCCCCTGGGGGCGGGGGAGCTCCTACAATGAGCAGTACTTC
-,TRBD2,TRBJ2-1,TRBV4-2,CASSQGLAGGLCNEQFF,TGTGCCAGCAGCCAAGGACTAGCGGGGGGCCTATGCAATGAGCAGTTCTTC
few,-,TRBJ2-7,TRBV15,CATSITTVSYEQYF,TGTGCCACCAGCATAACCACAGTTTCCTACGAGCAGTACTTC
-,TRBD1,TRBJ1-2,TRBV4-1,CASSSPYRDSYGYTF,TGCGCCAGCAGCTCACCCTACCGGGACAGCTATGGCTACACCTTC
-,-,TRBJ1-6,TRBV2,CASSVSGTPQDSPLHF,TGTGCCAGCAGTGTGAGCGGGACCCCACAGGACTCACCCCTCCACTTT
many,TRBD2,TRBJ2-3,TRBV28,CASSLPLLAGSTDTQYF,TGTGCCAGCAGTTTACCCCTCCTAGCGGGGAGCACAGATACGCAGTATTTT
-,TRBD1,TRBJ1-5,TRBV10-3,CAIRGAGGNQPQHF,TGTGCCATCAGGGGAGCAGGGGGAAATCAGCCCCAGCATTTT
-,-,TRBJ2-7,TRBV10-2,CASYGGSYEQYF,TGCGCCAGCTACGGGGGTTCCTACGAGCAGTACTTC
few,-,TRBJ2-7,TRBV20-1,CSARDLAWRIGYEQYF,TGCAGTGCTAGAGATCTGGCCTGGCGGATAGGATACGAGCAGTACTTC
-,TRBD2,TRBJ2-1,TRBV5-6,CASSILAGPDNEQFF,TGTGCCAGCAGCATACTAGCGGGTCCCGACAATGAGCAGTTCTTC
many,TRBD2,TRBJ2-3,TRBV20-1,CSARPSSGRRTDTQYF,TGCAGTGCTAGACCCTCTAGCGGGCGACGCACAGATACGCAGTATTTT
few,-,TRBJ2-1,TRBV7-9,CASSEPLVGRSYNEQFF,TGTGCCAGCAGCGAGCCACTTGTAGGGCGCTCCTACAATGAGCAGTTCTTC
-,TRBD1,TRBJ2-4,TRBV20-1,CSARAPLGTDAKNIQYF,TGCAGTGCTAGAGCCCCACTAGGGACAGATGCCAAAAACATTCAGTACTTC